This T cell receptor beta chain emerged from a study of response to subunit inactivated influenza vaccine. TCRdb reprocessed the RT-PCR reads with MiXCR, giving one entry per CDR3 protein. The sample lists fewer than 600,000 distinct CDR3 sequences, approximately 7.2% occurring once. This clonotype was recorded once. Its antigen is undetermined. Relative to the germline gene, one junction end is altered; a read error may explain this. The CDR3 is 19 residues long. From germline, CDR1 is SGHAT and CDR2 FQNNGV. Overall study results and limits: Authors proposed each seasonal influenza vaccination draws in few new T cells.

Material: PBMCs from blood, obtained around 2 years after vaccination. This TCR was sampled from a man aged 45 to 75 who received an inactivated influenza vaccine. The rearrangement links TRBV11-2 to TRBJ2-1; 14 positions match TRBD2. This CDR3 is CGSSPTGPRLAGGINEQFF. CDR3 bases: TGTGGCAGCAGCCCAACAGGACCCCGACTAGCGGGAGGGATCAATGAGCAGTTCTTC.